This T cell receptor (beta chain) emerged from a study of cytomegalovirus exposure and HLA in healthy donors (dated by TCRdb to about 2017). About the full investigation: According to an earlier analysis of a few hundred of the donors, about 179 million T cells yielded over 90 million unique TCR beta sequences and approximately 300 Gb of sequence data. About 280 gigabases of sequencing data and around 85 million unique TCR sequences made up an early release that covered several hundred HLA-typed donors. Among the roughly 400 genotyped donors, about 83% belonged to the genetic ancestry cluster associated with self-reported Caucasian donors. The study was designed to test whether signatures of past pathogen exposure could be identified by cataloging public T cell receptors. Using immunosequencing, the study profiled T cell repertoires from about 610 subjects and related those repertoires to cytomegalovirus serostatus. Along with the approximately 700-subject first cohort, a separate validation cohort of roughly 110 different subjects was used. To predict cytomegalovirus infection status, the study brought together high-throughput TCR immunosequencing, statistical association of individual TCRs with disease status, and machine learning. A later analysis re-examined previously published TCR beta repertoires from 500 to 700 donors and added high-resolution HLA genotyping to investigate patterns of TCR occurrence. Rather than drawing on any new phenotypic data, the later analysis identified candidate immune exposures from TCR beta sequences and the way those sequences occurred across donors. An earlier analysis of 587 of the donors applied high-throughput TCR beta sequencing to assess whether each TCR beta V gene segment acted as functional or pseudogenic. Donor age, sex, ethnicity and CMV serostatus were collected together with the repertoire data. Genome-wide SNP genotypes for about 55% of the roughly 670 donors were used in a later genetic analysis, which treated that subset as a discovery cohort. Every repertoire in the discovery cohort had been generated on one and the same sequencing platform. Class I and class II HLA loci were covered by the typing at four-digit resolution. The number of donors typed differed by locus, with 629-630 for A, B, C, DRB1 and DQB1, 522 for DQA1, 600 to 610 for DPA1, and some 470 for DPB1. A few DR-DQ haplotypes were handled as single units for association and clustering because linkage in the cohort was strong. On average, around 200,000 unique TCR beta nucleotide sequences were sequenced per donor among a few hundred genotyped donors of the cohort, with about 17% of those sequences being non-productive. The paper's findings and limits, for the study overall: According to a later analysis, TCR association rates differed among HLA loci, with DRB1 alleles showing the most associated TCRs and HLA-C alleles showing the fewest. In vitro tests confirmed that a few of the cytomegalovirus-associated TCR beta chains recognize cytomegalovirus antigens. In a later analysis, most CMV-associated TCR beta chains were found to appear HLA-restricted, with HLA associations seemingly driven largely by CMV exposure. While some public TCRs were present in many individuals, most TCR sequences turned up only very rarely across donors. The study gave a list of under 200 TCR beta chains associated with cytomegalovirus. A further reported finding was that TCR beta sequences accurately predicted the HLA-A and HLA-B alleles for most subjects in the first cohort. In an earlier analysis of fewer than 750 of the donors, most TCR beta V segments were observed in productive rearrangements about 90% or about 30% of the time, broadly matching IMGT annotations. Linkage disequilibrium might explain the correlated functional status among segregating V segments, but an unknown experimental factor could not be excluded. The earlier analysis of approximately 540 of the donors excluded roughly 16 rarely observed V segments, including chromosome 9 orphons, because counts were too low. Compared with equally common non-associated chains, HLA-associated TCR beta chains in a later analysis were more clonally expanded and had lower generation probabilities. In a later genetic analysis, a missense DCLRE1C variant was associated with V-gene and J-gene trimming of TCR beta chains, and the association was replicated in an independent cohort. Because HLA typing was unavailable for some donors at each locus, only the typed subset was used in association tests. Only TCR beta chains were sequenced in this cohort, and the absence of alpha or paired-chain data limited detectable features. Cytomegalovirus status was reported to be diagnosed by the classifier with high specificity and sensitivity in both the original and validation cohorts. Sequencing depth was assumed to be roughly uniform across donors in the presence/absence analyses, though that assumption may not hold. In a later analysis, around 15,000 TCR beta sequences were associated with specific HLA alleles at a false discovery rate of 0.05. CMV serostatus was the only immune exposure information available for the cohort. When HLA alleles, especially DR and DQ, strongly co-occurred, TCR associations were difficult to assign to individual alleles. The authors suggested that the approach could potentially be generalized to other disease states and immunological phenotypes. In a later genetic analysis, fewer N-insertions in productive TCRs were reported among donors in an Asian-associated ancestry cluster than the roughly 700-donor mean. A group of highly shared sequence variants was considered likely to be a technical artifact of the sequencing pipeline. Several of the top co-occurrence clusters appeared to be linked to parvovirus B19, influenza, CMV and Epstein-Barr virus, according to a later analysis. The 87-base-pair reads could not distinguish some IMGT-functional V segments, including TRBV6-2 and TRBV6-3, so those segments were excluded.

A word on this clone: Its recognized antigen is unknown. Base-call qualities are not available, and no considerably larger clone is one nucleotide away.

Trimming takes 7 bases from V and 3 bases from J, and the germline ends sit 12 bases apart. The germline V gene encodes CDR1 LNHDA and CDR2 SQIVND (reference sequence). The CDR3 numbers 13 residues from cysteine through phenylalanine. The kept DNA is CDR3 alone, 39 bases in frame from the first base. In total, approximately 690 healthy bone marrow donors made up the cohort. At the time of sampling, all cohort members were nominally healthy, though unrecorded immune exposures were likely present. The donor tested CMV seronegative and was one of the 352 seronegative cohort members. A peripheral blood sample was provided by each donor, and peripheral blood mononuclear cells were used for TCR beta sequencing. The Qiagen DNeasy Blood Extraction Kit was used to extract genomic DNA from the blood cell samples. The library was produced with the immunoSEQ multiplex PCR assay. The multiplex PCR relied on a mix of 60 forward primers for TCR Vbeta segments and 13 reverse primers for TCR Jbeta segments. The CDR3 region of rearranged TCR beta genes was amplified from genomic DNA with a multiplex PCR assay. Amplified TCR beta libraries were sequenced as 87-base-pair reads on the Illumina HiSeq System. In the original analysis: In a later analysis, tens of millions of unique TCR beta chains were counted across the 500 to 700 repertoires, and roughly 11 million of these chains were shared by at least two donors. Raw reads were error-corrected and collapsed into unique sequences with a nearest-neighbor algorithm that merged closely related sequences to remove PCR and sequencing errors. To assign V, D and J gene segments, CDR3 sequences were aligned to IMGT reference sequences. For a sequence to be retained, a match of at least six nucleotides to both a V gene segment and a J gene segment was required. A rearrangement counted as productive if the CDR3 had no stop codons and remained in frame with V and J, and every other rearrangement counted as non-productive. CDR3 was defined by IMGT convention, running from the second conserved V-encoded cysteine to the conserved J-encoded phenylalanine. In an earlier analysis of approximately 500 of the donors, sequences lacking an unambiguous match to a single V gene segment were excluded. An earlier analysis of several hundred of the donors classified V segments as functional when productive rearrangements were above 56.7% and as segregating when the standard deviation between donors was above 5%. A statistical classification framework was developed to diagnose cytomegalovirus status using the catalog of TCR beta chain sequences. In a later analysis, TCR nucleotide sequences were compared against IMGT/GENE-DB human TR gene sequences so that V and J genes could be assigned. In a later analysis, CDR3 sequences and most-parsimonious VDJ recombination scenarios were assigned using the TCRdist pipeline. In a later analysis, every TCR beta chain was defined by the combination of its CDR3 amino acid sequence and its V-gene family, and reads without a unique V-gene family were dropped. A later analysis removed 500 to 650 highly shared, low-generation-probability nucleotide sequences to deal with suspected cross-contamination and a sequencing artifact. In a later analysis, a clonal expansion index for each public chain was calculated from normalized within-repertoire ranks of inferred template counts. In a later analysis, generation probabilities were computed using a VDJ recombination model fitted to out-of-frame rearrangements, and the results were checked against IGoR. In a later analysis, TCR-TCR, TCR-HLA and TCR-CMV co-occurrence was scored with hypergeometric tests, and a repertoire-size bias correction was applied to TCR pairs. To estimate false discovery rates, a later analysis permuted the HLA or CMV assignments 20 times. In a later analysis, co-occurring TCRs were grouped using DBSCAN, and TCRdist sequence similarity was added for clustering within HLA-allele-positive subsets. For co-occurrence clustering, repertoires with fewer than 30,000 or more than 120,000 public chains were excluded, along with roughly 5 repertoires with anomalous nucleotide sharing. TCRdb stores this immuneACCESS table with in-frame sequences only. Part of the clones is absent; in the studies checked, under half of the shortfall reflects unresolved V genes, and no reason is known for the rest. From that table come the V and J calls and clone size; the DNA was used to work out D and trimming. The sample table lists approximately 140,000 clones, around 72% of them with a count of one. The ten largest clones take up around 2% of the sample.

What was sequenced was PBMCs. The sequence was collected from a woman aged 35 to 49 in good health and CMV-seronegative. This sequence uses TRBV19 and TRBJ1-2; the D segment could be TRBD1, given 5 matching bases. The DNA is as follows: TGTGCCAGTAAAGGGGAGGGATACTATGGCTACACCTTC. This gives the protein CASKGEGYYGYTF.